What follows are 18 T cell receptor beta chains derived from one specimen sequenced in a study of blood T cell repertoires in COVID-19. Repertoires were generated with immunoSEQ multiplex PCR, while TCRdb's copy carries only in-frame clones and drops some. The repertoire holds about 230,000 clones, with roughly 88% as singletons. The sample was peripheral blood. Source of these receptors: a middle-aged woman who had recovered from COVID-19.

V is TRBV11-2 and J is TRBJ2-1, with 8 bases matching TRBD2. V shed 1 base and J 0 bases; nucleotides not matched to a gene: 5. There are 17 residues in the CDR3. Per the germline V gene, CDR1 is SGHAT and CDR2 is FQNNGV. The CDR3 sequence is CASSLAGGTYSYNEQFF. Written as DNA, the CDR3 is TGTGCCAGCAGCTTAGCGGGGGGGACTTACTCCTACAATGAGCAGTTCTTC.

This clone was seen only a few times. The chain couples TRBV7-9 to TRBJ2-3; 14 nucleotides line up with TRBD2. The CDR3 sequence is 14 residues long. Germline CDR1 reads SEHNR; CDR2 reads FQNEAQ (reference sequence). V shed 8 bases and J 6 bases; nucleotides not matched to a gene: 4. CDR3 residues: CASGRLAGGDTQYF. In DNA form, the CDR3 reads TGTGCCAGCGGCAGACTAGCGGGGGGGGATACGCAGTATTTT. Filled out from reference TRBV7-9 and TRBJ2-3, the complete variable domain reads DTGVSQNPRHKITKRGQNVTFRCDPISEHNRLYWYRQTLGQGPEFLTYFQNEAQLEKSRLLSDRFSAERPKGSFSTLEIQRTEQGDSAMYLCASGRLAGGDTQYFGPGTRLTVL.

J is TRBJ1-4 and V is TRBV7-2; 8 bases match TRBD1. Germline values: CDR1 SGHTA, CDR2 FQGNSA. J lost 4 bases, V lost 5 bases, and 3 bases had no gene match. This CDR3 comprises 14 residues. In nucleotides, the CDR3 is TGTGCCAGCAGCCGGACAGGGCTTAATGAAAAACTGTTTTTT. This sequence encodes CASSRTGLNEKLFF.

The chain is built from TRBV2 and TRBJ1-1; D might be TRBD1 (5 bases). V was shortened by 2 bases and J by 1 base, with 8 bases between the two germline ends. This CDR3 has 14 residues. Germline-derived CDR1 and CDR2 are SNHLY and FYNNEI. The CDR3 loop is CASSELRGNTEAFF. The CDR3 DNA is TGTGCCAGCAGTGAATTAAGGGGGAACACTGAAGCTTTCTTT.

The CDR3 sequence is CASRAPNTGELFF. The CDR3 bases are TGTGCCAGCAGGGCTCCGAACACCGGGGAGCTGTTTTTT. The chain uses TRBV6-5 and TRBJ2-2; D unresolved. The CDR3 length is 13 residues. Germline V gene data show CDR1 as MNHEY and CDR2 as SVGAGI. The V end was cut by 6 bases, the J end by 0 bases, with 5 bases between.

The chain carries TRBV27 and TRBJ1-2, with D possibly being TRBD1 (6 bases). Germline V CDR1 and CDR2: MNHEY, SMNVEV (reference sequence). This CDR3 is 17 amino acids long. V was shortened by 5 bases and J by 4 bases, with 23 bases between the two germline ends. The CDR3 reads CASSLTQGTSRSYGYTF. The CDR3 coding sequence is TGTGCCAGCAGTCTCACGCAGGGGACCTCTAGGAGCTATGGCTACACCTTC.

The rearrangement uses TRBV4-2 and TRBJ1-6; possibly TRBD1 for D (5 bases). The CDR3 is made up of 18 amino acids. V lost 0 bases to trimming and J lost 0 bases, with 12 bases between them. CDR1 and CDR2 (germline): LGHNA, YNFKEQ. CDR3 loop: CASSQESQGHSYNSPLHF. DNA of the CDR3: TGTGCCAGCAGCCAAGAGAGCCAGGGCCACTCCTATAATTCACCCCTCCACTTT.

V is TRBV28 and J is TRBJ1-4; D gene uncertain. From germline, CDR1 is MDHEN and CDR2 SYDVKM. The V and J ends lost 6 bases and 7 bases respectively, with 21 bases between them. The CDR3 covers 16 residues. CDR3: CASSGSIGGIREKLFF. The DNA of the CDR3 is TGTGCCAGCAGCGGATCCATCGGCGGAATACGTGAAAAACTGTTTTTT.

This clone was seen a handful of times. The rearrangement joins TRBV5-1 to TRBJ2-2, with TRBD2 as a possible D gene (5 bases). This CDR3 has 16 amino acids. The germline V gene encodes CDR1 SGHRS and CDR2 YFSETQ. V was cut by 4 bases and J by 5 bases, with 18 bases left in between. The chain's CDR3 is CASSPVRGTRTGELFF. In nucleotides, the CDR3 is TGCGCCAGCAGCCCGGTTCGGGGAACTAGGACCGGGGAGCTGTTTTTT.

This chain connects TRBV28 to TRBJ1-2; tentative D call: TRBD1 (5 bases). Germline V lookup: CDR1 MDHEN, CDR2 SYDVKM. This CDR3 is built from 15 residues. Trimming cost V 7 bases and J 2 bases, with 17 bases left between them. CDR3 DNA sequence: TGTGCCAGCAATGGGGCCGACAGCGCCAACTATGGCTACACCTTC. Protein sequence: CASNGADSANYGYTF.

This chain connects TRBV14 to TRBJ2-6; D ambiguous. The germline gives CDR1 SGHDN, CDR2 FVKESK. This CDR3 region has 14 residues. Trimming cost V 4 bases and J 0 bases, with 4 bases left between them. The CDR3 region is CASSRASGANVLTF. The CDR3 nucleotides are TGTGCCAGCAGCCGGGCCTCTGGGGCCAACGTCCTGACTTTC.

The chain couples TRBV19 to TRBJ2-7; 9 nucleotides align to TRBD1. The germline CDR1 and CDR2 sequences are LNHDA and SQIVND (reference sequence). The CDR3 sequence is 16 residues long. Germline trimming cut 5 bases from V and 1 base from J; bases unmatched to any gene: 9. CDR3 sequence reads: CASSQQGQGMSYEQYF. CDR3 DNA sequence: TGTGCCAGTAGTCAACAGGGACAGGGAATGTCCTACGAGCAGTACTTC.

The chain employs TRBV12-1 and TRBJ1-4; the listed D gene, TRBD1, was not tested against the DNA. TRBV12-1 is a pseudogene locus. The CDR3 spans 22 residues. The DNA for the CDR3 is TGTGCCAGCAGCCGAAGCCGGGTGGTTACAGGGGGCTTTTTGACCCGACGGGGAAAACTGTTTTTT. Its translation: CASSRSRVVTGGFLTRRGKLFF.

The rearrangement links TRBV6-2 or TRBV6-3 to TRBJ1-6, with D perhaps matching TRBD1 (6 bases). V was trimmed by 4 bases and J by 10 bases, leaving 8 bases between them. The germline CDR1 and CDR2 sequences are MNHEY and SVGEGT. The CDR3 has 12 residues. The CDR3 nucleotides read TGTGCCAGCAGTTCCCAGGGGTCACCCCTCCACTTT. This encodes CASSSQGSPLHF.

The chain combines TRBV7-3 with TRBJ2-3; possibly TRBD2 for D (6 bases). V dropped 5 bases and J dropped 1 base, with 13 bases sitting between them. CDR1 is SGHTA and CDR2 is FQGTGA in the germline V gene. CDR3 size: 15 residues. The CDR3 DNA is TGTGCCAGCAGCCAGCTGGCTAGCGGCACAGATACGCAGTATTTT. Amino acid sequence: CASSQLASGTDTQYF.

The J gene is TRBJ2-6, the V gene TRBV27, with TRBD2 as a possible D gene (5 bases). The CDR3 runs to 15 residues. Germline-derived CDR1 and CDR2 are MNHEY and SMNVEV (reference sequence). Trimming shortened V by 4 bases and J by 4 bases, and 11 bases separated the two germline ends. The CDR3 DNA reads as TGTGCCAGCAGTTCTGAGGGTTACGGGGCCAACGTCCTGACTTTC. Its protein is CASSSEGYGANVLTF.

This clone was found many times. The chain recombines TRBV3-1 (or the pseudogene TRBV3-2) with TRBJ1-2; possible D gene TRBD1, 5 bases. This CDR3 has 13 residues. Germline assignment: CDR1 LGHDT and CDR2 YNNKEL (reference sequence). Trimming shortened V by 1 base and J by 7 bases, and 10 bases separated the two germline ends. The CDR3 region is CASSQAQGGGYTF. The CDR3 DNA follows: TGTGCCAGCAGCCAAGCGCAGGGAGGTGGCTACACCTTC.

This clone has just a few counts. The gene calls are TRBV11-2 and TRBJ2-7; D is perhaps TRBD1 (6 bases). Germline CDR1 reads SGHAT; CDR2 reads FQNNGV. Trimming removed 0 bases at V and 3 bases at J, with 12 bases between. The length of the CDR3 is 15 residues. In DNA, the CDR3 is TGTGCCAGCAGCTTAGATTCCGGGACACTCTACGAGCAGTACTTC. Translation gives CASSLDSGTLYEQYF.